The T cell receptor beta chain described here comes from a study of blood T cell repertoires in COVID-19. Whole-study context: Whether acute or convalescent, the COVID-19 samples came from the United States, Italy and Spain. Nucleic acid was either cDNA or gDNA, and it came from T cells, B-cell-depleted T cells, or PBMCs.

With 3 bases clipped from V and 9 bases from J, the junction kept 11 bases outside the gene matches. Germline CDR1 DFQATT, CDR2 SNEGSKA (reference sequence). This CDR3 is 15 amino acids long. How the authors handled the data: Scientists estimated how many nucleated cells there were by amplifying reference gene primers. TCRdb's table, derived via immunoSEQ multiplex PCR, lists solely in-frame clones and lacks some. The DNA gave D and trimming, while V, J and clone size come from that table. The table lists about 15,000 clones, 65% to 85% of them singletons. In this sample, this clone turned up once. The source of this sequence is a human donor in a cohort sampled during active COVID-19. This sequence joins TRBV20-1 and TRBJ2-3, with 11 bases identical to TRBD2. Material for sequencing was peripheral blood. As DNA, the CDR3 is TGCAGTGCTAGTTATGATAGCGGGAGGGCCGGGACGCAGTATTTT. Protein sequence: CSASYDSGRAGTQYF.